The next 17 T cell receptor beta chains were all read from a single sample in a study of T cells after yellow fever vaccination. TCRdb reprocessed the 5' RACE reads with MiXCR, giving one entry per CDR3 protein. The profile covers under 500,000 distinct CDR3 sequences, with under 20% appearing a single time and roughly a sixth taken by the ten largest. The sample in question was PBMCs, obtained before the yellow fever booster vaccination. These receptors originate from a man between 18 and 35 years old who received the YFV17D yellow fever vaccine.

CDR3 region: CAARGLGDTGELFF. In DNA form, the CDR3 reads TGTGCCGCACGAGGACTAGGTGACACCGGGGAGCTGTTTTTT. This sequence joins TRBV10-3 and TRBJ2-2, with TRBD2 identical over 7 bases. Germline CDR1 ENHRY, CDR2 SYGVKD. The CDR3 consists of 14 residues. After removal of 11 bases from V and 3 bases from J, the junction contained 9 bases not matched to a gene.

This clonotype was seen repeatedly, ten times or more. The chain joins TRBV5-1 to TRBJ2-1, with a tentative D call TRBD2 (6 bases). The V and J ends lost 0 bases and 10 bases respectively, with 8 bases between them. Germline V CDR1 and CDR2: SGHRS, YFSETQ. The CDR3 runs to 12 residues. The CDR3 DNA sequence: TGCGCCAGCAGCTTGGAGGAGGGGGAGCAGTTCTTC. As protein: CASSLEEGEQFF.

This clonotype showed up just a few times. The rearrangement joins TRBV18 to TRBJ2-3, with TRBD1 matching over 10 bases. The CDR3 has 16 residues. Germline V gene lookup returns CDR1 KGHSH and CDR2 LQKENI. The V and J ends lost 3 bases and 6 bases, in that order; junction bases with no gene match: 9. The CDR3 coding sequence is TGTGCCAGCTCACCTCCGACAGGGGGCAACGAGGATACGCAGTATTTT. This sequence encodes CASSPPTGGNEDTQYF.

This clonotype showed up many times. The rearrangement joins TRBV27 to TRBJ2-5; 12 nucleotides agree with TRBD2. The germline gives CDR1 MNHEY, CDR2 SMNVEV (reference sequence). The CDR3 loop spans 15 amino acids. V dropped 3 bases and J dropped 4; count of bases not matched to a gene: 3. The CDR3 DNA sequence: TGTGCCAGCAGTTTTCTAGCGGGGGGGACAGAGACCCAGTACTTC. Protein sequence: CASSFLAGGTETQYF.

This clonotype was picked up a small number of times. CDR3 residues: CASSQDPRGLSDTQYF. The CDR3 DNA follows: TGCGCCAGCAGCCAAGACCCCAGGGGGCTGTCAGATACGCAGTATTTT. This chain links TRBV4-1 with TRBJ2-3; 8 bases line up with TRBD1. V was pared by 0 bases and J by 4 bases, with 6 bases of the junction left unmatched. CDR3 size: 16 residues. CDR1 MGHRA and CDR2 YSYEKL come from the germline V gene.

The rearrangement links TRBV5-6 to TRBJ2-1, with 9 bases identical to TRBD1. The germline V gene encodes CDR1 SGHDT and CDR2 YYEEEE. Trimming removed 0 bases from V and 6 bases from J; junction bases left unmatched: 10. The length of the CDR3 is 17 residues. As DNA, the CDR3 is TGTGCCAGCAGCTTGGATTTGGGACAGGGTTTGGTCAATGAGCAGTTCTTC. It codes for CASSLDLGQGLVNEQFF.

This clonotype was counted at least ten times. The CDR3 DNA reads as TGCGCCAGCAGCTTGGAAAGGGCGGACATTCAGTACTTC. Protein sequence: CASSLERADIQYF. The rearrangement uses TRBV5-1 and TRBJ2-4; D gene unclear. Germline V gives CDR1 SGHRS, CDR2 YFSETQ. The CDR3 runs 13 residues. The V and J ends lost 0 bases and 8 bases respectively, with 9 bases between them.

CDR3 in DNA: TGCGCCAGCAGCTCGCAGGGATCCCACAATGAGCAGTTCTTC. Its protein is CASSSQGSHNEQFF. The chain joins TRBV5-1 to TRBJ2-1, with TRBD1 as a possible D gene (5 bases). Between the trimmed V and J ends, which lost 3 bases and 5 bases, there was a span of 12 bases. From germline, CDR1 is SGHRS and CDR2 YFSETQ. This CDR3 has 14 amino acids.

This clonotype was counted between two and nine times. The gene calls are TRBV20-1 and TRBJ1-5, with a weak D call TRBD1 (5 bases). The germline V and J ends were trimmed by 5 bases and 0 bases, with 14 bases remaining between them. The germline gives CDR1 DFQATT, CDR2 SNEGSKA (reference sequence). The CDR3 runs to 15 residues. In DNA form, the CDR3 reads TGCAGTGCTGCGGCCAGGGCCTATAGCAATCAGCCCCAGCATTTT. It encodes CSAAARAYSNQPQHF.

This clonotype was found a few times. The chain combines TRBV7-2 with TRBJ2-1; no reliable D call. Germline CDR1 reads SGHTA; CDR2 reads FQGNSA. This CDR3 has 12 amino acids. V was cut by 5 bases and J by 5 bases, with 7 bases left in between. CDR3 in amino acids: CASSPFHNEQFF. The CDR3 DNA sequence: TGTGCCAGCAGCCCATTCCACAATGAGCAGTTCTTC. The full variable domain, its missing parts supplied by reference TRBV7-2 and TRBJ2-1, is GAGVSQSPSNKVTEKGKDVELRCDPISGHTALYWYRQSLGQGLEFLIYFQGNSAPDKSGLPSDRFSAERTGGSVSTLTIQRTQQEDSAVYLCASSPFHNEQFFGPGTRLTVL.

The CDR3 is CASGIRDAQETQYF. The CDR3 region has the DNA TGTGCCAGCGGGATACGGGACGCACAAGAGACCCAGTACTTC. The J gene is TRBJ2-5, the V gene TRBV6-5; D tentatively reads TRBD1 or TRBD2 (5 bases each). The ends were cut back, 8 bases at V and 2 bases at J, with 15 bases in the middle. Germline V gene data show CDR1 as MNHEY and CDR2 as SVGAGI. This CDR3 region has 14 residues.

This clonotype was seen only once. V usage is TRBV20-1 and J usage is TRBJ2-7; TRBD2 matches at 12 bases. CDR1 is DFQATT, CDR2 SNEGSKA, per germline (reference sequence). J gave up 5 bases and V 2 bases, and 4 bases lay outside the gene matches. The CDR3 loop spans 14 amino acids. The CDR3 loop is CSARSSGGGHEQYV. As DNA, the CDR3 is TGCAGTGCTAGATCTAGCGGGGGGGGCCACGAGCAGTACGTC.

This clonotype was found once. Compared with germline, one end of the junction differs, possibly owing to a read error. For the CDR3, the DNA is TGCGCCAGCAGCCAAAGACAGGGGGGTCAGCCCCATCATTTT. Encoded protein: CASSQRQGGQPHHF. This chain uses TRBV4-3 with TRBJ1-5; 9 bases agree with TRBD1. The CDR3 sequence is 14 residues long. Looked up from germline, CDR1 is LGHNA and CDR2 is YSLEER.

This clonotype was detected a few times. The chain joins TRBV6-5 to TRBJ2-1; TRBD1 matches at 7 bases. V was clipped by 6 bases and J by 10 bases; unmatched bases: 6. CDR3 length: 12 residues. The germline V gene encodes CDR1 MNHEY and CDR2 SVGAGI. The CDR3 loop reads CASSPDRVEQFF. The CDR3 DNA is TGTGCCAGCAGCCCAGACAGGGTCGAGCAGTTCTTC.

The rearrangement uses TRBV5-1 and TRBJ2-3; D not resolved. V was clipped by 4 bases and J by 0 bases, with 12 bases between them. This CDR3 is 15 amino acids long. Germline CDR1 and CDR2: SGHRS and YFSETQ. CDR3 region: CASSAPETSTDTQYF. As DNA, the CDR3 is TGCGCCAGCAGCGCTCCCGAGACTAGCACAGATACGCAGTATTTT.

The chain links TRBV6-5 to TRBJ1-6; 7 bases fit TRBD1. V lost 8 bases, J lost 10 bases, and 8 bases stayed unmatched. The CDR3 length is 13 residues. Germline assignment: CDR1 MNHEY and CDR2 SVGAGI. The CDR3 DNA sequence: TGTGCCAGCTGTGACAGGGAGGGCTCACCCCTCCACTTT. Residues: CASCDREGSPLHF.

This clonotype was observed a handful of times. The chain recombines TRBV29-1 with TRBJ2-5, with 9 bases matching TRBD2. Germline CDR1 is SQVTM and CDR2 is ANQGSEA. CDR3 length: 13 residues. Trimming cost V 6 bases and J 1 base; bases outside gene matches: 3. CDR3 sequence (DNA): TGCAGCGTGGAGCGGGGGGTCCAAGAGACCCAGTACTTC. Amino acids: CSVERGVQETQYF.